Below, one TCR beta chain is given with its context. Its antigen remains unidentified. One base away there is no much larger clone; base qualities are not given. The germline V gene specifies MDHEN as CDR1 and SYDVKM as CDR2. The CDR3 holds 12 amino acids from the cysteine to the phenylalanine. Only CDR3 DNA remains: 36 bases, in frame from the first base. The germline ends are 8 bases apart after V is trimmed by 6 bases and J by 5 bases. The data were obtained in a study of cytomegalovirus exposure and HLA in healthy donors (dated 2017 in TCRdb). For the wider study: In an earlier analysis of 587 of the donors, 250 to 300 Gb of sequence data and approximately 100 million unique TCR beta sequences from 180 million or so T cells were reported. Roughly 320 gigabases of sequencing data and 75 million to 85 million unique TCR sequences made up an early release that covered 500 to 700 HLA-typed donors. The genetic ancestry cluster associated with self-reported Caucasian donors included about 84% of the 398 genotyped donors. The study aimed to test whether signatures of past pathogen exposure could be identified by cataloging public T cell receptors. Using immunosequencing, the study profiled T cell repertoires from 666 subjects and related those repertoires to cytomegalovirus serostatus. In addition to the first cohort of 650 to 750 subjects, a separate validation cohort of 120 different subjects was used. The study combined high-throughput TCR immunosequencing, statistical association of individual TCRs with disease status, and machine learning to predict cytomegalovirus infection status. A later analysis re-examined previously published TCR beta repertoires from just over 650 donors and added high-resolution HLA genotyping to investigate patterns of TCR occurrence. Rather than using new phenotypic data, the later analysis identified candidate immune exposures from TCR beta sequences and from how often those sequences occurred across donors. An earlier analysis of 587 of the donors applied high-throughput TCR beta sequencing to assess whether each TCR beta V gene segment acted as functional or pseudogenic. Donor age, sex, ethnicity and CMV serostatus were collected together with the repertoire data. A later genetic analysis used genome-wide SNP genotypes for about 65% of the 666 donors, treating that subset as a discovery cohort. Every repertoire in the discovery cohort had been generated on one and the same sequencing platform. HLA typing covered class I and class II loci at four-digit resolution. The number of donors typed differed by locus, with about 629-630 for A, B, C, DRB1 and DQB1, more than 500 for DQA1, under 610 for DPA1, and roughly 450 for DPB1. Several DR-DQ haplotypes were treated as single units for association and clustering because of strong linkage in the cohort. Across 398 genotyped donors of the cohort, an average of about 220,000 unique TCR beta nucleotide sequences per donor were sequenced, and around 20% of those sequences were non-productive. Results and caveats for the whole study, not just this receptor: A cluster of highly shared sequence variants was judged likely to be a technical artifact of the sequencing pipeline. Correlated functional status among segregating V segments might be attributable to linkage disequilibrium, but an unknown experimental factor could not be ruled out. Three of the identified cytomegalovirus-associated TCR beta chains were confirmed in vitro to be specific for cytomegalovirus antigens. Because counts were too low, about 15 rarely observed V segments, including chromosome 9 orphons, were left out of the earlier analysis of several hundred of the donors. An earlier analysis of several hundred of the donors showed that most TCR beta V segments appeared in productive rearrangements either about 87% or about 30% of the time, which broadly matched IMGT annotations. Several of the top co-occurrence clusters appeared to be linked to parvovirus B19, influenza, CMV and Epstein-Barr virus, according to a later analysis. A further reported finding was that TCR beta sequences accurately predicted the HLA-A and HLA-B alleles for most subjects in the first cohort. Immune exposure information for the cohort was limited to CMV serostatus. Most CMV-associated TCR beta chains appeared to be HLA-restricted in a later analysis, and the HLA associations seemed to be driven largely by CMV exposure. In a later analysis, the rate of TCR association differed among HLA loci, with DRB1 alleles having the most associated TCRs and HLA-C alleles having the fewest. A later genetic analysis associated a missense DCLRE1C variant with V-gene and J-gene trimming of TCR beta chains, and an independent cohort replicated the association. Most TCR sequences were seen in very few donors, while some public TCRs were found in many individuals. It was suggested by the authors that the approach could potentially be generalized to other disease states and immunological phenotypes. The cohort was sequenced for TCR beta chains only, and without alpha or paired-chain data the features that could be detected were limited. Because HLA typing was unavailable for some donors at each locus, only the typed subset was used in association tests. In a later genetic analysis, fewer N-insertions in productive TCRs were reported among donors in an Asian-associated ancestry cluster than the roughly 700-donor mean. Assigning TCR associations to individual alleles was difficult when HLA alleles, especially DR and DQ, strongly co-occurred. At a false discovery rate of 0.05, a later analysis linked roughly 17,000 TCR beta sequences to specific HLA alleles. The study listed over 150 TCR beta chains as associated with cytomegalovirus. Presence/absence analyses assumed roughly uniform sequencing depth across donors, an assumption that may not hold. The classifier was reported to diagnose cytomegalovirus status with high specificity and sensitivity in both the original cohort and the validation cohort. In a later analysis, HLA-associated TCR beta chains were found to be more clonally expanded and to have lower generation probabilities than equally common non-associated chains. Because the 87-base-pair reads could not distinguish some IMGT-functional V segments, including TRBV6-2 and TRBV6-3, those segments were excluded.

The cohort comprised around 690 healthy bone marrow donors. At the time of sampling, all cohort members were nominally healthy, though unrecorded immune exposures were likely present. The donor was CMV seronegative and was included in the group of a few hundred seronegative cohort members. Each donor provided a peripheral blood sample, and peripheral blood mononuclear cells were used for TCR beta sequencing. The Qiagen DNeasy Blood Extraction Kit was used to extract genomic DNA from the blood cell samples. The method behind the library was the immunoSEQ multiplex PCR assay. For the multiplex PCR, a mixture combining 60 forward primers for TCR Vbeta segments and 13 reverse primers for TCR Jbeta segments was used. A multiplex PCR assay on genomic DNA amplified the CDR3 region of rearranged TCR beta genes. The Illumina HiSeq System was used to sequence the amplified TCR beta libraries as 87-base-pair reads. As for the original processing: A later analysis counted about 82 million unique TCR beta chains across the 550 to 800 repertoires, and some 11 million of these chains were shared by at least two donors. Raw reads were error-corrected and collapsed into unique sequences with a nearest-neighbor algorithm that merged closely related sequences to remove PCR and sequencing errors. CDR3 sequences were aligned to IMGT reference sequences to assign V, D and J gene segments. For a sequence to be retained, a match of at least six nucleotides was required to both a V gene segment and a J gene segment. A rearrangement counted as productive if the CDR3 had no stop codons and remained in frame with V and J, and every other rearrangement counted as non-productive. Following IMGT convention, CDR3 was defined as the stretch from the second conserved V-encoded cysteine to the conserved J-encoded phenylalanine. The earlier analysis of approximately 590 of the donors excluded any sequence lacking an unambiguous match to a single V gene segment. In an earlier analysis of more than 500 of the donors, a V segment was called functional when productive rearrangements were above 56.7%, and segregating when the standard deviation between donors exceeded 5%. To diagnose cytomegalovirus status from the catalog of TCR beta chain sequences, a statistical classification framework was built. A later analysis assigned V and J genes by comparing TCR nucleotide sequences with IMGT/GENE-DB human TR gene sequences. In a later analysis, CDR3 sequences and most-parsimonious VDJ recombination scenarios were assigned using the TCRdist pipeline. In a later analysis, every TCR beta chain was defined by the combination of its CDR3 amino acid sequence and its V-gene family, and reads without a unique V-gene family were dropped. To address suspected cross-contamination and a sequencing artifact, a later analysis removed 450 to 700 highly shared, low-generation-probability nucleotide sequences. For each public chain, a later analysis derived a clonal expansion index from normalized ranks of inferred template counts within each repertoire. In a later analysis, generation probabilities were computed using a VDJ recombination model fitted to out-of-frame rearrangements, and the results were checked against IGoR. In a later analysis, hypergeometric tests were used to score TCR-TCR, TCR-HLA and TCR-CMV co-occurrence, with a repertoire-size bias correction applied to TCR pairs. A later analysis estimated false discovery rates by permuting HLA or CMV assignments 20 times. A later analysis grouped co-occurring TCRs with DBSCAN, adding TCRdist sequence similarity when clustering within HLA-allele-positive subsets. For co-occurrence clustering, repertoires with fewer than 30,000 or more than 120,000 public chains were excluded, along with about five repertoires with anomalous nucleotide sharing. The immuneACCESS repertoire file appears here via TCRdb, limited to in-frame rearrangements. These files lack a portion of the clones; in checked studies, under half of the deficit traces to unresolved V genes, and the cause of the others is not known. For V, J and clone size, that table is used; D and trimming come from the DNA. This sample comprises more than 140,000 clones, 75% to 80% of them detected only once. The biggest ten clones account for around 1.5% of the sample.

Recombination joined TRBV28 with TRBJ1-5; 6 matching bases give a weak D call of TRBD1. Sequencing was carried out using PBMCs. The source is a female donor in good health and CMV-seronegative. The CDR3: CASSYRDQPQHF. The DNA sequence is given as TGTGCCAGCAGCTACAGGGATCAGCCCCAGCATTTT.